This T cell receptor beta chain appears in the sequencing data of a study of blood T cell repertoires in COVID-19. This CDR3 region has 16 residues. The germline CDR1 and CDR2 sequences are KGHDR and SFDVKD. V lost 3 bases to trimming and J lost 3 bases; unmatched junction nucleotides: 6. Authors' analysis steps: Estimates of nucleated cell counts were drawn from the amplification of reference gene primers. Sequenced by immunoSEQ multiplex PCR; TCRdb stores in-frame clones only, minus some. That table is the source of V, J and clone size, and D and trimming were worked out from the DNA. The sample records approximately 240,000 clones, 75% to 90% being singletons. This clone was recorded once. The cohort comprised adults aged about 18 to 100 years residing in under 25 US areas.

The chain employs TRBV24-1 and TRBJ2-1; 8 bases map to TRBD1. Sequencing was done on a sample of PBMCs or T cells enriched from blood (not recorded which). This clonotype was obtained from a woman between 18 and 29 years old in a cohort exposed to, infected with or recovered from COVID-19 (not recorded which). CDR3 nucleotides: TGTGCCACCAGTGATGTTCAGGGGGCGTACTACAATGAGCAGTTCTTC. Residues: CATSDVQGAYYNEQFF.